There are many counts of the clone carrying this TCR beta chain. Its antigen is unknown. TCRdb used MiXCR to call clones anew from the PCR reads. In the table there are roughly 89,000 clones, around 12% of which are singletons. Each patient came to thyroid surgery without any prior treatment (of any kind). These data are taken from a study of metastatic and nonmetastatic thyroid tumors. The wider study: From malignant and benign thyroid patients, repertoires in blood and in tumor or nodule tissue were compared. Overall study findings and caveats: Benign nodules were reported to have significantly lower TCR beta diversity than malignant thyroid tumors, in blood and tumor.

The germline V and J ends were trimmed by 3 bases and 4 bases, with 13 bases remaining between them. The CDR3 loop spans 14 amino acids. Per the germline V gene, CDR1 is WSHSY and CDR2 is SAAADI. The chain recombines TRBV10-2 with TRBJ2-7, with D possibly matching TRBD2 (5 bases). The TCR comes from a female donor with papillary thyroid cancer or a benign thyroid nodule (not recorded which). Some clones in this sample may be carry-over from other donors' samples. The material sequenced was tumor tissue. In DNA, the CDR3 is TGCGCCAGCAGTGATCCCGGGGTTTCTTACGAGCAGTACTTC. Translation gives CASSDPGVSYEQYF.